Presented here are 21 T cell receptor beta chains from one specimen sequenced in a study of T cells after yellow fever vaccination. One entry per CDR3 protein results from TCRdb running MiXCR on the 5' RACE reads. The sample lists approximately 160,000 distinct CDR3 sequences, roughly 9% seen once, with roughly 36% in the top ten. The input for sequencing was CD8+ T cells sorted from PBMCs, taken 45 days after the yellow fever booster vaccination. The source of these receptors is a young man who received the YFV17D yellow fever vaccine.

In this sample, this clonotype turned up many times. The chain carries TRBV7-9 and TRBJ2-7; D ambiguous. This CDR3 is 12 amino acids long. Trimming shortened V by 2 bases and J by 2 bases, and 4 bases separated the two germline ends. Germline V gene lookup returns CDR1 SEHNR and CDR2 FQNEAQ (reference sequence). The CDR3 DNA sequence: TGTGCCAGCAGCTTACAGCCCTACGAGCAGTACTTC. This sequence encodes CASSLQPYEQYF.

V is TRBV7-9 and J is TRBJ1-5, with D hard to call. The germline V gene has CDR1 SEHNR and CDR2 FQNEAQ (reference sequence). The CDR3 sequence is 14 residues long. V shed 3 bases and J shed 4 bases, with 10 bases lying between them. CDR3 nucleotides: TGTGCCAGCAGCTTCTCGGTTGGTAATCAGCCCCAGCATTTT. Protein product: CASSFSVGNQPQHF.

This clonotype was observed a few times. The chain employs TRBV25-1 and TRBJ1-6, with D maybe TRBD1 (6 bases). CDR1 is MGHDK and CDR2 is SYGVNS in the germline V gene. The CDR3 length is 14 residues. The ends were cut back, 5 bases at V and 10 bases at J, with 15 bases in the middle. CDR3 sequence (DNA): TGTGCCAGCAGTCTGGAGGGGGTTGGATCACCCCTCCACTTT. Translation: CASSLEGVGSPLHF.

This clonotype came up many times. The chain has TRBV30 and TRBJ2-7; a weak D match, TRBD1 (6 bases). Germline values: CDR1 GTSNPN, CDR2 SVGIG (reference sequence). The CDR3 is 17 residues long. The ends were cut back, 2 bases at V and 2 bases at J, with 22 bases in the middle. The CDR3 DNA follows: TGTGCCTGGAGTAACAGGGCCAACCCTTTAGGTGCCTACGAGCAGTACTTC. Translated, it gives CAWSNRANPLGAYEQYF.

The CDR3 here is CASSQGFGGAHEEQFF. CDR3 nucleotides: TGTGCCAGCAGCCAAGGATTCGGGGGGGCCCACGAGGAGCAGTTCTTC. The chain has TRBV3-1 and TRBJ2-1, with 8 bases matching TRBD2. The germline gives CDR1 LGHDT, CDR2 YNNKEL (reference sequence). After removal of 1 base from V and 10 bases from J, the junction contained 12 bases not matched to a gene. The CDR3 has 16 residues.

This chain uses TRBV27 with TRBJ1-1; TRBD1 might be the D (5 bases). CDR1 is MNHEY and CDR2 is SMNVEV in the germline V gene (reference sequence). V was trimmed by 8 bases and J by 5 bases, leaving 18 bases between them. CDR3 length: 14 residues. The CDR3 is CASAPQGVWTEAFF. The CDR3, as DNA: TGTGCCAGCGCGCCCCAGGGCGTTTGGACTGAAGCTTTCTTT.

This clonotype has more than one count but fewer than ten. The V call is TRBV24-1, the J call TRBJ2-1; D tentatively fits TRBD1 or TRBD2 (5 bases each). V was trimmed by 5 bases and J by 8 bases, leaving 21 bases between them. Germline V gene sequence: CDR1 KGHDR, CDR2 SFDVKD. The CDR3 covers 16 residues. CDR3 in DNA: TGTGCCACCAGTGCTGGGGGTCTCAATCGGTTGGATGAGCAGTTCTTC. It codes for CATSAGGLNRLDEQFF.

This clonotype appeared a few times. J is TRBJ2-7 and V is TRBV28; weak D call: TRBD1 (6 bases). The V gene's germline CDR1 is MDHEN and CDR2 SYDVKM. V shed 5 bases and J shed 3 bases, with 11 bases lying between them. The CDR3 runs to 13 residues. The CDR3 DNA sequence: TGTGCCAGCAGTACCAGGGGTTTCTACGAGCAGTACTTC. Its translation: CASSTRGFYEQYF.

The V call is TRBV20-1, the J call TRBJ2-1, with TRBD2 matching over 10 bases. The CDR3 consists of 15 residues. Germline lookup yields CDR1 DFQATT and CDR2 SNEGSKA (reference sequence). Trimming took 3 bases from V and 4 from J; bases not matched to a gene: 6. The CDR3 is CSARTTSGVYNEQFF. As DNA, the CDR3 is TGCAGTGCTAGGACAACTAGCGGGGTATACAATGAGCAGTTCTTC.

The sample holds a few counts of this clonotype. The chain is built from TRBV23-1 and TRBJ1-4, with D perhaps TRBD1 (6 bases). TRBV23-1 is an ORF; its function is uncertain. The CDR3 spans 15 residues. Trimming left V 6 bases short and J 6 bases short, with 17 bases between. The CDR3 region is CASRLPRTVYEKLFF. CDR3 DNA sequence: TGCGCCAGCAGACTTCCCCGGACAGTCTATGAAAAACTGTTTTTT.

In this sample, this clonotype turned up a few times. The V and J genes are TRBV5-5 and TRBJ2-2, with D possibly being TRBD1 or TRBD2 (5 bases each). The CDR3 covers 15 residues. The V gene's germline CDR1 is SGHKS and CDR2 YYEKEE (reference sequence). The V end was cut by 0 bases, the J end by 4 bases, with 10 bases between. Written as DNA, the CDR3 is TGTGCCAGCAGCTTGGGAGGGACGATCACCGGGGAGCTGTTTTTT. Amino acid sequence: CASSLGGTITGELFF.

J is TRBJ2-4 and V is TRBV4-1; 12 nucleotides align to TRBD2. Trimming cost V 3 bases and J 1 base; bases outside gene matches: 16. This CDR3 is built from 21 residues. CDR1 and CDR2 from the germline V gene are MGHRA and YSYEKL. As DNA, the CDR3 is TGCGCCAGCAGCCACTACGGACTAGCGGGGCGGACGGGCGCGGCCAAAAACATTCAGTACTTC. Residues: CASSHYGLAGRTGAAKNIQYF.

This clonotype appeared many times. The CDR3 sequence: CASSSGHRIAELQYF. In nucleotides, the CDR3 is TGTGCCAGCAGTAGTGGACACAGAATCGCCGAGCTGCAGTACTTC. The chain combines TRBV2 with TRBJ2-7; the D gene is possibly TRBD1 (5 bases). V was cut by 5 bases and J by 9 bases, with 23 bases left in between. The CDR3 has 15 residues. The germline V gene encodes CDR1 SNHLY and CDR2 FYNNEI.

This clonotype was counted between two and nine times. DNA for the CDR3: TGTGCCAGCAGCTTGGTAGCGGGGGAGGACGAGCAGTACTTC. Translating gives CASSLVAGEDEQYF. The chain combines TRBV5-6 with TRBJ2-7, with 9 bases lining up with TRBD2. The germline gives CDR1 SGHDT, CDR2 YYEEEE. Trimming took 0 bases from V and 5 from J; bases not matched to a gene: 3. CDR3 size: 14 residues.

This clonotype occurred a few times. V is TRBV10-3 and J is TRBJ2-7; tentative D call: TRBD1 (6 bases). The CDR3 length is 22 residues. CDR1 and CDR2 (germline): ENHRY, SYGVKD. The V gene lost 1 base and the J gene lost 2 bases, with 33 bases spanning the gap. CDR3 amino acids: CAISEYSRTDAWDGGSPYEQYV. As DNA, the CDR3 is TGTGCCATCAGTGAGTATTCGCGGACAGATGCCTGGGATGGGGGCTCCCCCTACGAGCAGTACGTC.

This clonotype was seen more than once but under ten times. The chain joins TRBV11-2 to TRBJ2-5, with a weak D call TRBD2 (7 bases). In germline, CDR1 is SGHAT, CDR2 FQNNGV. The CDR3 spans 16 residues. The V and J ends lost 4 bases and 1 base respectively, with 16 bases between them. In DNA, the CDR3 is TGTGCCAGCAGCTCTCTGAAGGGGGGGACCCAAGAGACCCAGTACTTC. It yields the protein CASSSLKGGTQETQYF.

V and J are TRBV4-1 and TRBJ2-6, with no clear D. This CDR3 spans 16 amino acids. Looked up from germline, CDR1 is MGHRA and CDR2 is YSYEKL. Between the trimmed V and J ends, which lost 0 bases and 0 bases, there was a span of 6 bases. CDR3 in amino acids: CASSQDSYSGANVLTF. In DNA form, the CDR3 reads TGCGCCAGCAGCCAAGATTCCTACTCTGGGGCCAACGTCCTGACTTTC.

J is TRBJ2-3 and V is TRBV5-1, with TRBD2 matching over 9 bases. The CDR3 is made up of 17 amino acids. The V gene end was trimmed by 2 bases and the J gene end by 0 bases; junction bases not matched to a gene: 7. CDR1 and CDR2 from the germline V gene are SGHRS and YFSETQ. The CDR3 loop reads CASSLDLAGTSTDTQYF. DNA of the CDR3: TGCGCCAGCAGCTTAGATCTAGCGGGGACTAGCACAGATACGCAGTATTTT.

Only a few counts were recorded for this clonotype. CDR3 DNA sequence: TGTGCCAGCAGTTACTCTGGCCTGAACTACGAGCAGTACGTC. This gives the protein CASSYSGLNYEQYV. The chain couples TRBV6-2 or TRBV6-3 to TRBJ2-7; D unresolved. The CDR3 has 14 amino acids. V gave up 0 bases and J gave up 3 bases, with 9 bases separating them. The germline V gene has CDR1 MNHEY and CDR2 SVGEGT.

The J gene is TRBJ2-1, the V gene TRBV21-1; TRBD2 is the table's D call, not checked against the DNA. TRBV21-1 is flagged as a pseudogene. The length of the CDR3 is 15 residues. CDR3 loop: CASSIERWFYNEQFF. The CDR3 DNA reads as TGTGCCAGCAGCATCGAGCGGTGGTTCTACAATGAGCAGTTCTTC.

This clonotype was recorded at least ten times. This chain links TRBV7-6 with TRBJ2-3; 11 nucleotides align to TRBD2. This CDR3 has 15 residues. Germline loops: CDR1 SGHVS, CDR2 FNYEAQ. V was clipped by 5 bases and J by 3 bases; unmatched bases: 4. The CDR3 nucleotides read TGTGCCAGCAGCCCCGGGACTAGCGGTACAGATACGCAGTATTTT. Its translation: CASSPGTSGTDTQYF.